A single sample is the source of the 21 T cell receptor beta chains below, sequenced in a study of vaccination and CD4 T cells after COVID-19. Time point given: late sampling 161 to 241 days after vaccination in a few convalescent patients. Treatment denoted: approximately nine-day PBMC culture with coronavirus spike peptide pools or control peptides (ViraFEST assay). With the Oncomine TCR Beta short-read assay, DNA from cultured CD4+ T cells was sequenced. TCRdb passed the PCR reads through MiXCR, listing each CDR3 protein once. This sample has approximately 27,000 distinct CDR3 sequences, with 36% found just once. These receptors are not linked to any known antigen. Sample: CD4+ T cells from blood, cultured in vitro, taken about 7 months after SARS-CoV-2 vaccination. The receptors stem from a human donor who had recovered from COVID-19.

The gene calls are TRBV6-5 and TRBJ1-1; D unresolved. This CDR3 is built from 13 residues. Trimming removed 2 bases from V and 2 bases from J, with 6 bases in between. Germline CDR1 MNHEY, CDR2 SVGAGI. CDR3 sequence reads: CASSYTENTEAFF. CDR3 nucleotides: TGTGCCAGCAGTTACACAGAAAACACTGAAGCTTTCTTT.

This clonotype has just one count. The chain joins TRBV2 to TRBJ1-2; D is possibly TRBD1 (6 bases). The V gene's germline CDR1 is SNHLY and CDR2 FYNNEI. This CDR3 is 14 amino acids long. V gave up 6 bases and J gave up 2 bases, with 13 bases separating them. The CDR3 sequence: CASSREGGNYGYTF. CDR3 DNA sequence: TGTGCCAGCAGCCGGGAGGGGGGCAACTATGGCTACACCTTC.

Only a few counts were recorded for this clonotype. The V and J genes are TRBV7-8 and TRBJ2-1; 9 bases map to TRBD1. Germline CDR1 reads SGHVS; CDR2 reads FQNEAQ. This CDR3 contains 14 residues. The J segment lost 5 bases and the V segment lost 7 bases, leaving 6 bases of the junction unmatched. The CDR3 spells CASIGTGLDNEQFF. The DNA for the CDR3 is TGTGCCAGCATCGGGACAGGGTTGGACAATGAGCAGTTCTTC.

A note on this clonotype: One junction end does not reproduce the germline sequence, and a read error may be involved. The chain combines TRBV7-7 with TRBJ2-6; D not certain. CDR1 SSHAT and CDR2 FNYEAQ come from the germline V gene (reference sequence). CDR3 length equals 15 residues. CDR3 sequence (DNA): TGTGCTAGCAGCCCGTGGGGCTCTGGGGCCAACGTCCTGACTTTC. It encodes CASSPWGSGANVLTF. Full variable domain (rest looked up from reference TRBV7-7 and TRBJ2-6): GAGVSQSPRYKVTKRGQDVTLRCDPISSHATLYWYQQALGQGPEFLTYFNYEAQPDKSGLPSDRFSAERPEGSISTLTIQRTEQRDSAMYRCASSPWGSGANVLTFGAGSRLTVL.

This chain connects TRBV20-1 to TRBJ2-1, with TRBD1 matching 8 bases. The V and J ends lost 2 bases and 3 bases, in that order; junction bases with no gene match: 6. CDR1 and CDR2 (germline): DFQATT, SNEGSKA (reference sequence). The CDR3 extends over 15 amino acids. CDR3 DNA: TGCAGTGCTAGAAGACCAGGGGGCAACTACAATGAGCAGTTCTTC. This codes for CSARRPGGNYNEQFF.

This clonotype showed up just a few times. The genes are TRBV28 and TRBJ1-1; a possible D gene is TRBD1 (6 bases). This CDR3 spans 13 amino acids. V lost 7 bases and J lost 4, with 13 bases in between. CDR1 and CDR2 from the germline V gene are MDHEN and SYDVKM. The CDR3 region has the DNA TGTGCCAGCATTAAGGGGGGGGGCACTGAAGCTTTCTTT. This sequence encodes CASIKGGGTEAFF.

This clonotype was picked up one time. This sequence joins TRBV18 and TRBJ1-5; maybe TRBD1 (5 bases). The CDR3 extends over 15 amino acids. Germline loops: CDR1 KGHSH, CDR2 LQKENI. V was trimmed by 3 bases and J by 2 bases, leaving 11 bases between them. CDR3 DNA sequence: TGTGCCAGCTCACCCGGGACCGCCGGCAATCAGCCCCAGCATTTT. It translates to CASSPGTAGNQPQHF.

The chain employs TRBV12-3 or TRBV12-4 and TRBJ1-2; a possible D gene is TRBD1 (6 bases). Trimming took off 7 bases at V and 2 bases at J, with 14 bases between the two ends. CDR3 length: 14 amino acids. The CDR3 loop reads CASTGDGRNYGYTF. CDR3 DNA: TGTGCCAGCACAGGGGACGGAAGAAACTATGGCTACACCTTC.

For the CDR3, the DNA is TGTGCCAGTAGTACCGGATTGGGGGGGACCCAGTACTTC. Translated, it gives CASSTGLGGTQYF. This chain joins TRBV19 and TRBJ2-5; TRBD2 is a possible D gene (6 bases). From germline, CDR1 is LNHDA and CDR2 SQIVND (reference sequence). With 4 bases removed from V and 7 bases from J, the gap between germline ends came to 13 bases. The CDR3 runs 13 residues.

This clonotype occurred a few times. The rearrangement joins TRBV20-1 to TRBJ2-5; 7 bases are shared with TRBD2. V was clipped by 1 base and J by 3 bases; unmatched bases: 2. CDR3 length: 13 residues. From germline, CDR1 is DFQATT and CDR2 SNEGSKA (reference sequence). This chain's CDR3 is CSARVLAEETQYF. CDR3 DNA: TGCAGTGCTAGAGTGCTAGCGGAAGAGACCCAGTACTTC.

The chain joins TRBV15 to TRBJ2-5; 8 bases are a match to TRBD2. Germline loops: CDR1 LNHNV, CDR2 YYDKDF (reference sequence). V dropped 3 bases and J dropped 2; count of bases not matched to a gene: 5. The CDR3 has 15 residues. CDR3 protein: CATSSPREGQETQYF. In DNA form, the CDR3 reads TGTGCCACCAGCAGTCCACGGGAGGGGCAAGAGACCCAGTACTTC.

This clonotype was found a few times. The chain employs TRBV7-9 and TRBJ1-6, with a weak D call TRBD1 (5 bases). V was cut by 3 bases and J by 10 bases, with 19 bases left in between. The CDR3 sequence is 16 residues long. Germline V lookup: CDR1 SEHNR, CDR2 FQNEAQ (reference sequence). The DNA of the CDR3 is TGTGCCAGCAGCTTGCCAGGGACCTCCTCGACCTCACCCCTCCACTTT. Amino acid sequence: CASSLPGTSSTSPLHF.

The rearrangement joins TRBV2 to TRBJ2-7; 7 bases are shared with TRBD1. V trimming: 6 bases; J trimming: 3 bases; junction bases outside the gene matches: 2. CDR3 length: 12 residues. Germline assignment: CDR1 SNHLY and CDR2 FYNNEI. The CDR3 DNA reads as TGTGCCAGCAGGTCAGGGGGCTACGAGCAGTACTTC. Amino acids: CASRSGGYEQYF.

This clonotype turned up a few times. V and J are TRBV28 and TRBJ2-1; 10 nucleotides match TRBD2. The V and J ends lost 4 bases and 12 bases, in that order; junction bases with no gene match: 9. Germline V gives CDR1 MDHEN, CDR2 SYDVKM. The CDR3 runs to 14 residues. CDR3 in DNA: TGTGCCAGCAGTTCGGATCCTAGCGGGAGAAGGCAGTTCTTC. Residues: CASSSDPSGRRQFF.

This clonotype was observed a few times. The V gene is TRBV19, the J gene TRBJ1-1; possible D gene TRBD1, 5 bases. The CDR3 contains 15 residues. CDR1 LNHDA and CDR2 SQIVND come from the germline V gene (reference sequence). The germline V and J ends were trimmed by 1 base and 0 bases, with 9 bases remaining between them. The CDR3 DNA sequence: TGTGCCAGTAGTATAGGAGCAGGGATGAACACTGAAGCTTTCTTT. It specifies CASSIGAGMNTEAFF.

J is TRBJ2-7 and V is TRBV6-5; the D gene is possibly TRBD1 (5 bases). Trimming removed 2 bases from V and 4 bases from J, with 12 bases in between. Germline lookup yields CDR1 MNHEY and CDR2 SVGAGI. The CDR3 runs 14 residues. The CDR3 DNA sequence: TGTGCCAGCAGTTACAGTGGGGCGGCGTACGAGCAGTACTTC. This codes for CASSYSGAAYEQYF.

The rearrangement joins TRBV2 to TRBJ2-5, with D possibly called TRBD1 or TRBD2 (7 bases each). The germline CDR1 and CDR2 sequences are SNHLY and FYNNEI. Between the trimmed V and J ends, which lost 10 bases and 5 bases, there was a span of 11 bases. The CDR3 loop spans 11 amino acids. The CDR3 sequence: CATGGEETQYF. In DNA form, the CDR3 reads TGTGCCACAGGGGGGGAGGAGACCCAGTACTTC.

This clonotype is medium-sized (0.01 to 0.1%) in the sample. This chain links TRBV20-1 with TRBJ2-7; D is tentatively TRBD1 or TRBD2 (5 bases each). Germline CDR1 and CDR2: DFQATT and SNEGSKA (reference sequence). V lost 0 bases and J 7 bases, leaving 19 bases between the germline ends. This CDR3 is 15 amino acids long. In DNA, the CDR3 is TGCAGTGCTAGAGATATTAGCCAGGGTCGAGGGGAGCAGTACTTC. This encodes CSARDISQGRGEQYF.

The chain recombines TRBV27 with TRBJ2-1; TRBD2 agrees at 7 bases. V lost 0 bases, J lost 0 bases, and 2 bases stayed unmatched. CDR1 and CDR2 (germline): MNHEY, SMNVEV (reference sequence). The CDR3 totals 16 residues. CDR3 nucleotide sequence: TGTGCCAGCAGTTTATCGACTAGCATCTCCTACAATGAGCAGTTCTTC. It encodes CASSLSTSISYNEQFF.

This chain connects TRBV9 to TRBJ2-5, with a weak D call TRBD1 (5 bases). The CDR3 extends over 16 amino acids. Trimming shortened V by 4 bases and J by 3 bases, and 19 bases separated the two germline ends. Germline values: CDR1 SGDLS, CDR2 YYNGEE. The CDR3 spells CASSPYTGTGKETQYF. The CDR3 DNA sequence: TGTGCCAGCAGCCCCTATACAGGTACCGGAAAAGAGACCCAGTACTTC.

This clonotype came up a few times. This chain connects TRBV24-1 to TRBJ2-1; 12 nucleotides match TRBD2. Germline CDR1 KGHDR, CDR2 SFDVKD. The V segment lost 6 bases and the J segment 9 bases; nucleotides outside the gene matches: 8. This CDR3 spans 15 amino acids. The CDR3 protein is CATSTTSGGWGEQFF. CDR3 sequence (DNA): TGTGCCACCAGTACTACTAGCGGGGGGTGGGGTGAGCAGTTCTTC.